The 13 T cell receptor beta chains presented below share a single source sample, sequenced in a study of a mutant IDH1 vaccine in newly diagnosed glioma. The data were produced by immunoSEQ multiplex PCR, yet TCRdb's version contains in-frame clones alone and is incomplete. The profile shows some 64,000 clones, 84% of them singletons. Their recognized antigens are unknown. Time point described: week 11, during vaccination. Each dose of the vaccine consisted of 300 ug of mutant IDH1 20-mer peptide, with topical imiquimod. Material: PBMCs, obtained from a glioma patient whose treatment included an IDH1 peptide vaccine. These receptors were collected from a woman aged 45-65 years with glioma.

The chain combines TRBV10-1 with TRBJ1-2; D is possibly TRBD1 (5 bases). Germline V CDR1 and CDR2: WNHNN, SYGVQD (reference sequence). The CDR3 has 13 amino acids. The V end lost 5 bases, the J end lost 4 bases, and 11 bases lay between the germline ends. The CDR3 here is CASSQTASYGYTF. DNA of the CDR3: TGCGCCAGCAGTCAGACAGCCTCCTATGGCTACACCTTC.

The gene calls are TRBV7-4 and TRBJ1-2, with 8 nucleotides matching TRBD1. Trimming took 8 bases from V and 6 from J; bases not matched to a gene: 5. Germline loops: CDR1 SGHVT, CDR2 SQSDAQ. The CDR3 loop spans 12 amino acids. Here the CDR3 DNA reads TGTGCCAGCCTACAGGGGGTCGATGGCTACACCTTC. Amino acids: CASLQGVDGYTF.

The J gene is TRBJ2-1, the V gene TRBV6-5; TRBD1 agrees at 7 bases. V lost 2 bases to trimming and J lost 0 bases; unmatched junction nucleotides: 1. The length of the CDR3 is 15 residues. Per germline, CDR1 MNHEY and CDR2 SVGAGI. CDR3 nucleotides: TGTGCCAGCAGTTACGGGGACAGCTCCTACAATGAGCAGTTCTTC. It codes for CASSYGDSSYNEQFF.

Turning to this clone: Other nucleotide sequences in the sample specify the same CDR3. V gene TRBV2 combines with J gene TRBJ2-5; possibly TRBD2 for D (5 bases). CDR1 is SNHLY and CDR2 is FYNNEI in the germline V gene. V lost 3 bases to trimming and J lost 4 bases, with 6 bases between them. The CDR3 spans 12 residues. CDR3 sequence reads: CASSDEGETQYF. CDR3 coding DNA: TGTGCCAGCAGTGACGAGGGAGAGACCCAGTACTTC.

The chain uses TRBV15 and TRBJ1-1; D ambiguous. Trimming removed 0 bases at V and 4 bases at J, with 15 bases between. This CDR3 contains 16 residues. The germline gives CDR1 LNHNV, CDR2 YYDKDF (reference sequence). The CDR3 sequence is CATSRDRVGLSTEAFF. In nucleotides, the CDR3 is TGTGCCACCAGCAGAGATCGTGTGGGGTTGAGCACTGAAGCTTTCTTT.

The chain couples TRBV15 to TRBJ2-3; no clear D gene. Germline assignment: CDR1 LNHNV and CDR2 YYDKDF (reference sequence). The CDR3 is 16 amino acids. Trimming pared 3 bases from V and 7 bases from J, leaving 20 bases between. DNA of the CDR3: TGTGCCACCAGCAGCGATCATGTACAGCTGATGAATACGCAGTATTTT. Translating it yields CATSSDHVQLMNTQYF.

This chain links TRBV7-2 with TRBJ1-2; the match to TRBD1 covers 8 bases. There are 13 residues in the CDR3. V dropped 5 bases and J dropped 7; count of bases not matched to a gene: 6. CDR1 SGHTA and CDR2 FQGNSA come from the germline V gene. The CDR3 region has the DNA TGTGCCAGCAGCGTGACAGGGGTTCGTGGCTACACCTTC. Translating gives CASSVTGVRGYTF. Together with reference TRBV7-2 and TRBJ1-2, the CDR3 gives the full variable domain: GAGVSQSPSNKVTEKGKDVELRCDPISGHTALYWYRQSLGQGLEFLIYFQGNSAPDKSGLPSDRFSAERTGGSVSTLTIQRTQQEDSAVYLCASSVTGVRGYTFGSGTRLTVV.

The chain employs TRBV4-2 and TRBJ2-1, with 7 bases lining up with TRBD1. This CDR3 comprises 16 residues. V trimming: 1 base; J trimming: 3 bases; junction bases outside the gene matches: 6. Germline V gene data show CDR1 as LGHNA and CDR2 as YNFKEQ. The chain's CDR3 is CASSQAAGGFYNEQFF. In DNA, the CDR3 is TGTGCCAGCAGCCAAGCGGCAGGGGGATTCTACAATGAGCAGTTCTTC.

This chain joins TRBV7-2 and TRBJ2-7, with 9 bases lining up with TRBD2. The CDR3 loop spans 14 amino acids. Germline V lookup: CDR1 SGHTA, CDR2 FQGNSA. With V trimmed by 5 bases and J by 3 bases, 5 bases remained unmatched. The CDR3 region has the DNA TGTGCCAGCAGCGCGCGGGGGGGCCGCTACGAGCAGTACTTC. Amino acid sequence: CASSARGGRYEQYF. Full variable domain (missing parts from reference TRBV7-2 and TRBJ2-7): GAGVSQSPSNKVTEKGKDVELRCDPISGHTALYWYRQSLGQGLEFLIYFQGNSAPDKSGLPSDRFSAERTGGSVSTLTIQRTQQEDSAVYLCASSARGGRYEQYFGPGTRLTVT.

This chain uses TRBV29-1 with TRBJ2-5, with 8 bases identical to TRBD1. The CDR3 length is 13 residues. After removal of 6 bases from V and 1 base from J, the junction contained 4 bases not matched to a gene. Germline V CDR1 and CDR2: SQVTM, ANQGSEA. The CDR3 sequence is CSVTGQGQETQYF. CDR3 bases: TGCAGCGTGACCGGACAGGGCCAAGAGACCCAGTACTTC.

Here the CDR3 reads CASSQPPGQGARYTDTQYF. In DNA form, the CDR3 reads TGTGCCAGCAGCCAACCTCCGGGACAGGGGGCCCGATACACAGATACGCAGTATTTT. The chain recombines TRBV4-2 with TRBJ2-3; the match to TRBD1 covers 12 bases. Germline assignment: CDR1 LGHNA and CDR2 YNFKEQ. The CDR3 has 19 amino acids. V lost 2 bases, J lost 2 bases, and 11 bases stayed unmatched.

The chain has TRBV5-4 and TRBJ1-4; D call uncertain. V was trimmed by 0 bases and J by 2 bases, leaving 11 bases between them. The germline gives CDR1 SGHNT, CDR2 YYREEE (reference sequence). CDR3 size: 16 residues. CDR3 residues: CASSLGTTRTNEKLFF. The CDR3, as DNA: TGTGCCAGCAGCTTGGGGACTACGCGGACTAATGAAAAACTGTTTTTT.

This chain joins TRBV29-1 and TRBJ1-1, with a tentative D call TRBD1 (5 bases). Germline loops: CDR1 SQVTM, CDR2 ANQGSEA. This CDR3 comprises 14 residues. Trimming took off 7 bases at V and 3 bases at J, with 18 bases between the two ends. The CDR3 here is CSASGRTRDTEAFF. In DNA form, the CDR3 reads TGCAGCGCCAGCGGTCGGACACGGGACACTGAAGCTTTCTTT.